This TCR beta chain was recovered during a study of cytomegalovirus exposure and HLA in healthy donors. Study-level background: There were about 86 million unique TCRs (from HLA-typed donors) in an early data release.

For this clone: No antigen is known for it. An end of the junction does not agree with germline; a read error may underlie this.

Study conclusions and caveats: The authors enumerated over 150 TCR beta chains as linked to cytomegalovirus.

CDR3 length: 14 amino acids. The germline CDR1 and CDR2 sequences are SGHRS and YFSETQ. A multiplex PCR was run with 60 Vbeta primers and 13 Jbeta primers. Clones were sequenced by immunoSEQ multiplex PCR, and TCRdb holds only the in-frame ones, with some missing. The sample has 200,000 or so clones, roughly 84% seen once. This receptor was obtained from a girl under three years old in good health and CMV-seronegative. Material: PBMCs. This chain links TRBV5-1 with TRBJ2-7, with TRBD2 matching 9 bases. The CDR3 nucleotides read TGCGCCAGCAGCTTTAGCGGGAGCTCCCACGAGCAGTACTTC. Translation gives CASSFSGSSHEQYF.